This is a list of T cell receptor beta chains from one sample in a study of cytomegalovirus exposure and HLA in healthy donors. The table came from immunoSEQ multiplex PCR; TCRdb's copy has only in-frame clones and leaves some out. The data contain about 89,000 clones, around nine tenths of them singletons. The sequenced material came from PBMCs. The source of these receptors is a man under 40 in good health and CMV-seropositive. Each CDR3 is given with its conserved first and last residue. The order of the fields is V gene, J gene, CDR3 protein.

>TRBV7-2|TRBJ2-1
CASSLDSHNEQFF
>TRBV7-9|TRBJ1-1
CASSPPRRWTGGTEAFF
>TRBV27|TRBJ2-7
CASSLRDRLYEQYF
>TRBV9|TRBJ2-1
CASRSGTDNEQFF
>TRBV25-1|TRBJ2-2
CASSEGQTSRDTGELFF
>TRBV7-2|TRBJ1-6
CASSRRTAIDYNSPLHF
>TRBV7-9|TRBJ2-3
CASSALRGSTDTQYF
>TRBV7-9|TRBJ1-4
CASSFIGASRDEKLFF
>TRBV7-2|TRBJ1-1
CASSFSMNTEAFF
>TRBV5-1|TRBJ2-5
CASGLRQGETQYF
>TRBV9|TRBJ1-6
CASSASGGIPLHF